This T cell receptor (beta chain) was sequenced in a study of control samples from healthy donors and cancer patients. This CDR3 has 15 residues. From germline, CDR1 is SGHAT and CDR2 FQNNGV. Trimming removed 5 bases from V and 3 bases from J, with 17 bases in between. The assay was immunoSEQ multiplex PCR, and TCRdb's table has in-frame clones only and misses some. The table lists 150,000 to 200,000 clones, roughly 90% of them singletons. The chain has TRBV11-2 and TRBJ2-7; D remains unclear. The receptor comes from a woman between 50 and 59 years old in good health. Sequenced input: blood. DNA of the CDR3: TGTGCCAGCAGCCAGCATGGGCTGGAACTCTACGAGCAGTACTTC. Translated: CASSQHGLELYEQYF.